The clone carrying this T cell receptor beta chain was detected only once. Its antigen remains unidentified. The sample holds other DNA sequences that translate to the same CDR3. Sequencing was performed with immunoSEQ multiplex PCR; in TCRdb, only in-frame clones are kept and a portion is missing. This sample has 600,000 to 750,000 clones, with roughly 87% found just once. CD45RO+ cells were combined with CCR7-negative CD45RA+ TemRA cells to form CD8 memory. This record belongs to a study of shared clonotypes between healthy human individuals. The wider study: The plates for each donor numbered three CD4 naive, three CD4 memory, two CD8 naive and one CD8 memory.

General study findings and limits: Clonotype sharing among the donors was expected to vary with sequencing depth.

Sequencing was performed on memory CD8+ T cells from PBMCs. Subset given: CD45RO+ cells pooled with CCR7-negative TemRA cells. The clonotype comes from a young man in good health. Some clones in this sample may be carry-over from other donors' samples.

This CDR3 reads CASSVGRASYEQYF. CDR3 nucleotides: TGTGCCAGCAGCGTGGGCCGCGCCTCCTACGAGCAGTACTTC. The rearrangement uses TRBV9 and TRBJ2-7; unclear D gene. Germline V gives CDR1 SGDLS, CDR2 YYNGEE. The V end was cut by 2 bases, the J end by 0 bases, with 9 bases between. This CDR3 spans 14 amino acids. Full variable domain (outside the CDR3, taken from reference TRBV9 and TRBJ2-7): DSGVTQTPKHLITATGQRVTLRCSPRSGDLSVYWYQQSLDQGLQFLIQYYNGEERAKGNILERFSAQQFPDLHSELNLSSLELGDSALYFCASSVGRASYEQYFGPGTRLTVT.